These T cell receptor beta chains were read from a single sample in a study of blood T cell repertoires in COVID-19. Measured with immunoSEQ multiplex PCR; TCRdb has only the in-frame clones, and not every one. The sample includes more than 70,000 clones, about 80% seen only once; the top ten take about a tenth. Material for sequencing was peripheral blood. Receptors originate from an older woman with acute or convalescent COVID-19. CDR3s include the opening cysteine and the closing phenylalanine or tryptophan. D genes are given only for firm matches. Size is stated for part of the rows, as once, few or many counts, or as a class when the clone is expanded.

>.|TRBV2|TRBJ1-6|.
TGTGCCAGCAGCAGTATGGGGAGGGCGGAGTCACCCCTCCACTTT
CASSSMGRAESPLHF
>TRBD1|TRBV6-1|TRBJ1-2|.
TGTGCCAGCAGTAAAGGGGCAACGAGGGGGCACCGCCCCGGTCATTGGTATGGCTACACCTTC
CASSKGATRGHRPGHWYGYTF
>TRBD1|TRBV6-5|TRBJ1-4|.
TGTGCCAGCAGAACAGGGACAGCCGAAAAACTGTTTTTT
CASRTGTAEKLFF
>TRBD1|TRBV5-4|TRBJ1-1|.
TGTGCCAGCAGCTTGTATAGGACGACAGGGACCAATTTATTCTTT
CASSLYRTTGTNLFF
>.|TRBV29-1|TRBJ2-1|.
TGCAGCGGAGCCCACAATGAGCAGTTCTTC
CSGAHNEQFF
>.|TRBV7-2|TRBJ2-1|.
TGTGCCAGCAGCCCCCGGACTCCCCTCTCCTACAATGAGCAGTTCTTC
CASSPRTPLSYNEQFF
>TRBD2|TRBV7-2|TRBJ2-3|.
TGTGCCAGCAGCTCAAAAGCGGGGGGGGATACGCAGTATTTT
CASSSKAGGDTQYF
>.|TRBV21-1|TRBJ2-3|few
TGTGCCAGCAGCACCCGGACTAGCGGGGGAACGGGGAGGCATACGCAGTATTTT
CASSTRTSGGTGRHTQYF
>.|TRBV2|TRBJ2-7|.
TGTGCCAGCAGTCACTACGAGCAGTACTTC
CASSHYEQYF
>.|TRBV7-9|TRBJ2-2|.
TGTGCCAGCAGCTTAGCGTGGACTACCGGGGAGCTGTTTTTT
CASSLAWTTGELFF
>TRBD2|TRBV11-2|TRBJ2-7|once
TGTGCCAGCAGCTTAGATGGGTCCGGGACTAGCGCCTCCTACGAGCAGTACTTC
CASSLDGSGTSASYEQYF
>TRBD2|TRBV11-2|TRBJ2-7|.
TGTGCCAGCAGCTTAATGGGCGGGAGTGTTGTCGAGCAGTACTTC
CASSLMGGSVVEQYF
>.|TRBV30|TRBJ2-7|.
TGTGCCTGGAGTGTACTTGGGGATGGAGGACCTTACGAGCAGTACTTC
CAWSVLGDGGPYEQYF
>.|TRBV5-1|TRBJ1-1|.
TGCGCCAGCAGCGGGCAGACGGGAAACACTGAAGCTTTCTTT
CASSGQTGNTEAFF
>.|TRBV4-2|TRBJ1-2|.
TGTGCCAGCAGCCAAGATCCGGGGGGGTACTATGGCTACACCTTC
CASSQDPGGYYGYTF
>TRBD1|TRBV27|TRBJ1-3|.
TGTGCCAGCAGTTCAGTCCGGACAGGGGGAAACACCATATATTTT
CASSSVRTGGNTIYF
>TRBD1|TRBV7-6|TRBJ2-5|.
TGTGCCAGCAGCGCGACAGGGGGCGTTAGGGGAGAGACCCAGTACTTC
CASSATGGVRGETQYF
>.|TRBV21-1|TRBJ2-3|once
TGTGCCAGCAGCAAATATAGAGTCGCTCCCACAGATACGCAGTATTTT
CASSKYRVAPTDTQYF
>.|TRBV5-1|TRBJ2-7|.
TGCGCCAGCAGTCCAACGACAGGCTACGAGCAGTACTTC
CASSPTTGYEQYF
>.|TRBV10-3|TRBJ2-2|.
TGTGCCACCCGCGGTCTCAGGGGGAGGACCGGGGAGCTGTTTTTT
CATRGLRGRTGELFF
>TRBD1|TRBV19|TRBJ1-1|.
TGTGCCAGTAGTATCCCTCTCCCACAGGGGAATACTGAAGCTTTCTTT
CASSIPLPQGNTEAFF
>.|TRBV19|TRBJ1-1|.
TGTGCCAGTAGTATAAGGGGTCCGGACACTGAAGCTTTCTTT
CASSIRGPDTEAFF
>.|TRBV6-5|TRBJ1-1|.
TGTGCCAGCGCATTGGGGGCACTCGGGACTGAAGCTTTCTTT
CASALGALGTEAFF
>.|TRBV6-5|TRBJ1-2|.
TGTGCCAGCAGCAAACAGGGAGTTTACTATGGCTACACCTTC
CASSKQGVYYGYTF
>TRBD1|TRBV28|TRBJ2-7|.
TGTGCCAGCAGTTATATGACAGGGGGTACCTACGAGCAGTACTTC
CASSYMTGGTYEQYF
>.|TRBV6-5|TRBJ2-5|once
TGTGCCGCTAGGGGAGAGACCCAGTACTTC
CAARGETQYF
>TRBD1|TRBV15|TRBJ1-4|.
TGTGCCACCAGCACCAGACTCCGGGACAGGGTTTTTCGACCTAATGAAAAACTGTTTTTT
CATSTRLRDRVFRPNEKLFF
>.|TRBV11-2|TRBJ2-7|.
TGTGCCAGCAGCACGCACAGGCCTACTACCTCCTACGAGCAGTACTTC
CASSTHRPTTSYEQYF
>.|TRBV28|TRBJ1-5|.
TGTGCCAGCAGTTTAGACCAGGGCTATCAGCCCCAGCATTTT
CASSLDQGYQPQHF
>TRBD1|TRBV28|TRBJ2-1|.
TGTGCCAGCAGCCGCCGGGACAGGGACTACAATGAGCAGTTCTTC
CASSRRDRDYNEQFF